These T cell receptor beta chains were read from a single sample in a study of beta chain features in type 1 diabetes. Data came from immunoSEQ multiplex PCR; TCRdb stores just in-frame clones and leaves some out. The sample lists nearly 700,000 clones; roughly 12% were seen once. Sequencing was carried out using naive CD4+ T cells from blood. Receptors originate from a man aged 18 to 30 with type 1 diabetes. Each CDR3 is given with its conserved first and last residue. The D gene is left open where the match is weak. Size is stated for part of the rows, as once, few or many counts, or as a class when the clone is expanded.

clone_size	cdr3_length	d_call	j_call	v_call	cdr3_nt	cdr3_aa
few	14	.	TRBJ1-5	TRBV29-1	TGCAGCGTTGAATTATCAGGGCTTGGTCAGCCCCAGCATTTT	CSVELSGLGQPQHF
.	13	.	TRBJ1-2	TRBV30	TGTGCCTGGACGGGGCCGGGATTGAATGGCTACACCTTC	CAWTGPGLNGYTF
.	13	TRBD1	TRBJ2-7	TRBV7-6	TGTGCCAGCAGCCCTCCGGGACAGGGTGAGCAGTACTTC	CASSPPGQGEQYF
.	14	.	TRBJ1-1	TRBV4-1	TGCGCCAGCAGCCAAGGTCACAGAAACACTGAAGCTTTCTTT	CASSQGHRNTEAFF
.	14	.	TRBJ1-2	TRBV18	TGTGCCAGCTCACCGACCCTAGAAAACTATGGCTACACCTTC	CASSPTLENYGYTF
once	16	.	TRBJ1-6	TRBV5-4	TGTGCCAGCAGCTTGGAATTATCTGCGAAAAATTCACCCCTCCACTTT	CASSLELSAKNSPLHF
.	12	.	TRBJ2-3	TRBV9	TGTGCCAGCAGCGTAGCTGCAGATACGCAGTATTTT	CASSVAADTQYF
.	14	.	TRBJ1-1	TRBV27	TGTGCCAGCAGTTTACAAGGTGATGGCACTGAAGCTTTCTTT	CASSLQGDGTEAFF
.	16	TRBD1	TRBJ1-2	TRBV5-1	TGCGCCAGCAGCTTGGGACGGACAGGGCCTAACTATGGCTACACCTTC	CASSLGRTGPNYGYTF
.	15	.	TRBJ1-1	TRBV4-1	TGCGCCAGCAGCCATAGTCGCGGGGTGAACACTGAAGCTTTCTTT	CASSHSRGVNTEAFF
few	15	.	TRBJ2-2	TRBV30	TGTGCCTGGAAGCGGGACACCCTGAACACCGGGGAGCTGTTTTTT	CAWKRDTLNTGELFF
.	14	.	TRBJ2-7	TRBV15	TGTGCCACCAGGCTCGGGGGTATCGGGTACGAGCAGTACTTC	CATRLGGIGYEQYF
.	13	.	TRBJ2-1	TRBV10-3	TGTTCACACCGACCGACAGCGTACAATGAGCAGTTCTTC	CSHRPTAYNEQFF
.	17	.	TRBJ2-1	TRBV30	TGTGCCTGGAGTGTTAGAAGGGATGGAGGGCTCCTCAATGAGCAGTTCTTC	CAWSVRRDGGLLNEQFF
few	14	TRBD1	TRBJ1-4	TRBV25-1	TGTGCCAGCAGTGCGACAGGGTGGTATGAAAAACTGTTTTTT	CASSATGWYEKLFF
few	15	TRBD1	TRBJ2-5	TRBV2	TGTGCCAGCAGTTTAGGACAGGGCTCCCTGGAGACCCAGTACTTC	CASSLGQGSLETQYF
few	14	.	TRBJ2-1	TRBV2	TGTGCCAGCAGTTCCGACAGGTCCTACAATGAGCAGTTCTTC	CASSSDRSYNEQFF
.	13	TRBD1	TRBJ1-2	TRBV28	TGTGCCAGCAGGGAAGGGACAGGGGATGGCTACACCTTC	CASREGTGDGYTF
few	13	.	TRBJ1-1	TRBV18	TGTGCCAGCTCACCGTGGGGGGGGACTGAAGCTTTCTTT	CASSPWGGTEAFF
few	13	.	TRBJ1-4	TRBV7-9	TGTGCCAGCAGCTGGGGCCAGGGTGAAAAACTGTTTTTT	CASSWGQGEKLFF
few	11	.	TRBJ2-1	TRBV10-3	TGTGCCATTCGCAGAGAGAATGAGCAGTTCTTC	CAIRRENEQFF
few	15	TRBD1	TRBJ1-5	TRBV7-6	TGTGCCAGCAGCCAGACAGGGGGTTCGAATCAGCCCCAGCATTTT	CASSQTGGSNQPQHF
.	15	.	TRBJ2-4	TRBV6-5	TGTGCCAGCACCGACAGTGGTCTAGCCAAAAACATTCAGTACTTC	CASTDSGLAKNIQYF
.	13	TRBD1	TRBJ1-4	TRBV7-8	TGTGCTTCCATTAACCGACAGGGTGAAAAACTGTTTTTT	CASINRQGEKLFF
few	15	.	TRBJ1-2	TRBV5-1	TGCGCCAGCAGCTTGGACAGGCCACACTCGAGTGGCTACACCTTC	CASSLDRPHSSGYTF
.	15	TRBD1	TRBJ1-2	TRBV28	TGTGCCAGCAGTGTACACAGGGGAAGGGTCGATGGCTACACCTTC	CASSVHRGRVDGYTF
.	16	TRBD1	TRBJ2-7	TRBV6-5	TGTGCCAGCAGTTACTTCCCCCGGGACAGGGCGTACGAGCAGTACTTC	CASSYFPRDRAYEQYF
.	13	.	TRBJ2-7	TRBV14	TGTGCCAGCAGCCAAGATGGGGGTGTGAGGCAGTACTTC	CASSQDGGVRQYF
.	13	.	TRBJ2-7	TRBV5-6	TGTGCCAGCAGCCGGGACATTTCCTACGAGCAGTACTTC	CASSRDISYEQYF
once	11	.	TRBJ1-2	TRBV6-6	TGTGCCAGCAGCGCGACAGATGGCTACACCTTC	CASSATDGYTF
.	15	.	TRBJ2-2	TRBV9	TGTGCCAGCAGCGTAGTAGGGGGGAACACCGGGGAGCTGTTTTTT	CASSVVGGNTGELFF
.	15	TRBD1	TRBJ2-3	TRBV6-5	TGTGCCAGCGGCCTAATCGGACAGGGGACAGATACGCAGTATTTT	CASGLIGQGTDTQYF
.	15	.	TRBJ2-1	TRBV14	TGTGCCAGCAGCCAAGCAGGACTCCAGGGTAATGAGCAGTTCTTC	CASSQAGLQGNEQFF
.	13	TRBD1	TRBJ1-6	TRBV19	TGTGCCACCCGGGGACAGGGAGGTTCACCCCTCCACTTT	CATRGQGGSPLHF
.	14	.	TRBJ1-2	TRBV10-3	TGTGCCATCAGTGCACTTCTGGACAGCTATGGCTACACCTTC	CAISALLDSYGYTF
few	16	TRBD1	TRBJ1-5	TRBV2	TGTGCCAGCAGCAGACAGGGTTTTGATAGCAATCAGCCCCAGCATTTT	CASSRQGFDSNQPQHF
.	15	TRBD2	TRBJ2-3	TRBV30	TGTGCCTGGGCGAATAGCGGGGCCCTCACAGATACGCAGTATTTT	CAWANSGALTDTQYF
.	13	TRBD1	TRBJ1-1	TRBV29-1	TGCAGCGTTCTGGACAGGGGAGGCACTGAAGCTTTCTTT	CSVLDRGGTEAFF
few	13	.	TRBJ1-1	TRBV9	TGTGCCAGCAGCGTAGGAGCGGCTACTGAAGCTTTCTTT	CASSVGAATEAFF
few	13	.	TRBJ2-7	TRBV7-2	TGTGCCAGCAGCTTAGAGGCCAGCCGCGAGCAGTACTTC	CASSLEASREQYF
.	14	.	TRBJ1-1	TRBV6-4	TGTGCCAGCAGTGACTTCAGCGGGGGACCTGAAGCTTTCTTT	CASSDFSGGPEAFF
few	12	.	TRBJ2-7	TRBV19	TGTGCCAGTTCAGGGGAGTGGTACGAGCAGTACTTC	CASSGEWYEQYF
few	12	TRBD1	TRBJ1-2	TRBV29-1	TGCAGCGCCCGTGACAGGGGTCGTGGCTACACCTTC	CSARDRGRGYTF
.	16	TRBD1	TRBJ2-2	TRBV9	TGTGCCAGCAGCGTCAGAGGGGGCGCCGGGACCGGGGAGCTGTTTTTT	CASSVRGGAGTGELFF
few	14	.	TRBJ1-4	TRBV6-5	TGTGCCAGCAGTCTATTATCGACTAATGAAAAACTGTTTTTT	CASSLLSTNEKLFF
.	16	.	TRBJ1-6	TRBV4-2	TGTGCCAGCAGCCAAGATTCGAGCTCCTATAATTCACCCCTCCACTTT	CASSQDSSSYNSPLHF
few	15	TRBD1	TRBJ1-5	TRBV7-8	TGTGCCAGCAGCCAAGACAGGGTAGTAGGTCAGCCCCAGCATTTT	CASSQDRVVGQPQHF
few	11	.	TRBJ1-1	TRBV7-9	TGTGCCAGCAGTAGAAACACTGAAGCTTTCTTT	CASSRNTEAFF
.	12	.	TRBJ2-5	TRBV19	TGTGCCAGTAGGCCAACTGGGGAGACCCAGTACTTC	CASRPTGETQYF
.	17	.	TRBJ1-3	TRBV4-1	TGCGCCAGCAGTCCAAATCCTGTCCAGGGCGAGAGAAACACCATATATTTT	CASSPNPVQGERNTIYF
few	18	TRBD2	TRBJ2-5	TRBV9	TGTGCCAGCAGCGTAGCTACGCCTAGCGGGGGCCACCAAGAGACCCAGTACTTC	CASSVATPSGGHQETQYF
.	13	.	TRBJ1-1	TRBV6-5	TGTGCCAGCAGTATACAGGGCAACACTGAAGCTTTCTTT	CASSIQGNTEAFF